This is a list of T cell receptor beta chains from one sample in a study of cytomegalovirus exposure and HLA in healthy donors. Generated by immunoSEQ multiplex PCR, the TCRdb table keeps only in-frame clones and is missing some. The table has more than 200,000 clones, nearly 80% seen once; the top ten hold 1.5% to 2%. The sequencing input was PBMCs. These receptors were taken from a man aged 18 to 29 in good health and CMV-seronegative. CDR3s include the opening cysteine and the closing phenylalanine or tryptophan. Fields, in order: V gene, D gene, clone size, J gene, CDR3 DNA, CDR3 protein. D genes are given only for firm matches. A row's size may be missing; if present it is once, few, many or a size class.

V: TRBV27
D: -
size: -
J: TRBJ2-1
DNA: TGTGCCAGCAGTCTCAGGGGATGGGAGCAGTTCTTC
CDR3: CASSLRGWEQFF

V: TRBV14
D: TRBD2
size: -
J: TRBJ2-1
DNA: TGTGCCAGCAGCCCGCGACTAGCGGGGGGGTTCTCCTACAATGAGCAGTTCTTC
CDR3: CASSPRLAGGFSYNEQFF

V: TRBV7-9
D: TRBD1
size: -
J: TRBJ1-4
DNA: TGTGCCAGCAGCTTCCTCGGACAGGGTCAGGGTAATGAAAAACTGTTTTTT
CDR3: CASSFLGQGQGNEKLFF

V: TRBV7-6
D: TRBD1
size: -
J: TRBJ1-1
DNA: TGTGCCAGCAGCCCGGGACAGGCTGCCGGCACTGAAGCTTTCTTT
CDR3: CASSPGQAAGTEAFF

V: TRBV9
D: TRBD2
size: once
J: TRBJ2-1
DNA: TGTGCCAGCAGCGTAGTGGGACTAGGGGACAATGAGCAGTTCTTC
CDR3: CASSVVGLGDNEQFF

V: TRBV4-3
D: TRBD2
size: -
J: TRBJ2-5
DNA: TGCGCCAGCAGCCCAGTGCTAGCGGAGCAAGAGACCCAGTACTTC
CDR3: CASSPVLAEQETQYF

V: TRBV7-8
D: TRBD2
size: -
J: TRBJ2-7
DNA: TGTGCCTCACGCCCTAGTGCGGGGGGCGCCTACGAGCAGTACTTC
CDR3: CASRPSAGGAYEQYF

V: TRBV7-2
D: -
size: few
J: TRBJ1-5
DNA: TGTGCCAGCAGCTTAGGACAGGGCAATCAGCCCCAGCATTTT
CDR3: CASSLGQGNQPQHF

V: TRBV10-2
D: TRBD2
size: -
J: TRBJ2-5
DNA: TGCGCCAGCAAGAGTAGCGGGACGGAGACCCAGTACTTC
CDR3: CASKSSGTETQYF

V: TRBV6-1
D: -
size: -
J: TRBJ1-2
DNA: TGTGCCAGCAGTGAAGAGGCCCGGGTCCATGGCTACACCTTC
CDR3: CASSEEARVHGYTF

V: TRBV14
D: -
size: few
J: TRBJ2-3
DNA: TGTGCCAGCAGCCCCCTTACTGGAGCAGATACGCAGTATTTT
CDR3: CASSPLTGADTQYF